These T cell receptor beta chains were read from a single sample in a study of blood T cell repertoires in COVID-19. Using immunoSEQ multiplex PCR, the repertoire was profiled, and TCRdb retains in-frame clones only, with some absent. The data contain some 260,000 clones, 82% of them singletons. The sequencing input was peripheral blood. The receptor set was obtained from a woman between 18 and 30 years old with acute or convalescent COVID-19. Each CDR3 is given with its conserved first and last residue. Fields, in order: D gene, V gene, clone size, J gene, CDR3 protein, CDR3 DNA. D genes are given only for firm matches. Expanded clones are given a class, and other clones once, few, many or no size at all.

-	TRBV6-5	-	TRBJ2-1	CASSYNVRDEQFF	TGTGCCAGCAGTTACAACGTCCGGGATGAGCAGTTCTTC
-	TRBV9	-	TRBJ2-7	CASSAGLGYEQYF	TGTGCCAGCAGCGCTGGCCTAGGCTACGAGCAGTACTTC
-	TRBV6-2/TRBV6-3	-	TRBJ1-1	CASSHQNTEAFF	TGTGCCAGCAGTCATCAGAACACTGAAGCTTTCTTT
-	TRBV18	-	TRBJ2-7	CASSPSATHYEQYF	TGTGCCAGCTCACCCAGTGCAACCCACTACGAGCAGTACTTC
TRBD2	TRBV6-2/TRBV6-3	-	TRBJ2-7	CASSYSTSGPYEQYF	TGTGCCAGCAGTTACTCGACTAGCGGACCCTACGAGCAGTACTTC
-	TRBV30	few	TRBJ1-6	CAWSVLGAPDSPLHF	TGTGCCTGGAGTGTTTTGGGGGCCCCCGATTCACCCCTCCACTTT
TRBD1	TRBV4-2	-	TRBJ2-3	CASSPGGDTQYF	TGTGCCAGCAGCCCAGGGGGAGATACGCAGTATTTT
TRBD1	TRBV19	-	TRBJ2-7	CASSRDSVSYEQYF	TGTGCCAGTAGTAGGGACAGCGTATCCTACGAGCAGTACTTC
-	TRBV7-2	-	TRBJ1-2	CASRPNRDNYGYTF	TGTGCCAGCAGACCCAACAGGGATAACTATGGCTACACCTTC
TRBD2	TRBV11-2	few	TRBJ2-7	CASSLEWLAGRTYEQYF	TGTGCCAGCAGCTTAGAATGGCTAGCGGGCCGCACCTACGAGCAGTACTTC
-	TRBV11-2	few	TRBJ2-7	CASSLEPGLRGSYEQYF	TGTGCCAGCAGCTTAGAACCTGGCCTCAGGGGATCCTACGAGCAGTACTTC
-	TRBV7-2	-	TRBJ1-4	CASSLVDIGEKLFF	TGTGCCAGCAGCTTAGTCGACATTGGGGAAAAACTGTTTTTT
-	TRBV5-1	-	TRBJ1-6	CASSPPLGVDSPLHF	TGCGCCAGCAGCCCACCGTTGGGAGTGGATTCACCCCTCCACTTT
TRBD1	TRBV6-5	-	TRBJ1-1	CASSWDSGMNTEAFF	TGTGCCAGCAGTTGGGACAGCGGTATGAACACTGAAGCTTTCTTT
TRBD1	TRBV2	once	TRBJ2-7	CAVGGTGSYEQYF	TGTGCCGTTGGAGGGACAGGATCCTACGAGCAGTACTTC
-	TRBV2	-	TRBJ2-1	CASSDLASANNEQFF	TGTGCCAGCAGTGATTTAGCTAGCGCGAACAATGAGCAGTTCTTC
-	TRBV5-4	-	TRBJ1-3	CASSLGTSGNTIYF	TGTGCCAGCAGCTTGGGGACAAGTGGAAACACCATATATTTT
-	TRBV29-1	-	TRBJ2-5	CSVGSPQETQYF	TGCAGCGTTGGGAGTCCCCAAGAGACCCAGTACTTC
-	TRBV4-1	-	TRBJ1-5	CASSQVGAGSDPQHF	TGCGCCAGCAGCCAAGTTGGGGCGGGATCTGATCCCCAGCATTTT
-	TRBV30	once	TRBJ1-1	CAWSVNSEAFF	TGTGCCTGGAGTGTAAACAGTGAAGCTTTCTTT
TRBD1	TRBV9	once	TRBJ1-4	CASSVGLQGDEKLFF	TGTGCCAGCAGCGTAGGGTTGCAGGGGGATGAAAAACTGTTTTTT
-	TRBV5-5	-	TRBJ2-2	CASLNMGRNTGELFF	TGTGCCAGCCTCAATATGGGCAGGAACACCGGGGAGCTGTTTTTT
-	TRBV5-6	-	TRBJ2-7	CASSLVSLYEQYF	TGTGCCAGCAGCTTGGTTAGCCTCTACGAGCAGTACTTC
-	TRBV11-3	once	TRBJ2-1	CASSLRPTRDNEQFF	TGTGCCAGCAGCCTTCGACCAACTAGAGACAATGAGCAGTTCTTC
-	TRBV19	-	TRBJ1-1	CASSIYAVRGTEAFF	TGTGCCAGTAGTATATACGCGGTAAGGGGGACTGAAGCTTTCTTT
-	TRBV19	-	TRBJ1-2	CASTLNQVGLTF	TGTGCCAGTACCCTAAACCAGGTCGGCCTCACCTTC
-	TRBV4-2	once	TRBJ2-1	CASSPTGRDEQFF	TGTGCCAGCAGCCCCACAGGGCGCGATGAGCAGTTCTTC
-	TRBV6-6	-	TRBJ1-2	CASSGGSNYGYTF	TGTGCCAGTAGTGGGGGGTCCAACTATGGCTACACCTTC
TRBD2	TRBV27	-	TRBJ2-1	CASRGSGRRNEQFF	TGTGCCAGCAGGGGGAGCGGGAGAAGGAATGAGCAGTTCTTC
TRBD1	TRBV6-6	-	TRBJ1-1	CASSARGLDTEAFF	TGTGCCAGCAGTGCCAGGGGGCTGGACACTGAAGCTTTCTTT
TRBD2	TRBV3-1/TRBV3-2	-	TRBJ2-3	CASSQDAGEARTDTQYF	TGTGCCAGCAGCCAAGATGCGGGGGAGGCCCGCACAGATACGCAGTATTTT
TRBD1	TRBV9	-	TRBJ2-2	CASSVATRGTGLAGGNTGELFF	TGTGCCAGCAGCGTAGCTACGCGGGGGACAGGGCTCGCTGGGGGGAACACCGGGGAGCTGTTTTTT
TRBD2	TRBV6-2/TRBV6-3	-	TRBJ2-1	CASSPGTPTGTSYLNEQFF	TGTGCCAGCAGTCCCGGGACACCCACCGGGACTAGCTATCTCAATGAGCAGTTCTTC
TRBD1	TRBV4-2	-	TRBJ1-2	CASSHDRGRYYGYTF	TGTGCCAGCAGCCATGACAGGGGGCGTTACTATGGCTACACCTTC
TRBD1	TRBV28	-	TRBJ1-1	CASSAPGQGASEAFF	TGTGCCAGCAGTGCGCCGGGACAGGGGGCCTCTGAAGCTTTCTTT
TRBD2	TRBV10-2	once	TRBJ2-7	CASTVSGREDEQYF	TGCGCCAGCACCGTGAGCGGGAGAGAAGACGAGCAGTACTTC
TRBD1	TRBV3-1/TRBV3-2	few	TRBJ1-3	CASSMGDSGNTIYF	TGTGCCAGCAGCATGGGGGACAGTGGAAACACCATATATTTT
-	TRBV29-1	-	TRBJ1-1	CSAGRTEAFF	TGCAGCGCTGGGAGGACTGAAGCTTTCTTT
-	TRBV9	-	TRBJ2-1	CASTEEGGATNEQFF	TGTGCCAGCACCGAAGAGGGGGGGGCCACGAATGAGCAGTTCTTC
TRBD1	TRBV6-5	-	TRBJ2-3	CASSYWTGTSTDTQYF	TGTGCCAGCAGTTACTGGACAGGGACTAGCACAGATACGCAGTATTTT
TRBD1	TRBV5-6	-	TRBJ1-3	CASSLAAGGIGSSGNTIYF	TGTGCCAGCAGCTTAGCCGCAGGGGGCATCGGTTCGTCGGGAAACACCATATATTTT
TRBD2	TRBV24-1	-	TRBJ2-1	CATSDYTSGITFF	TGTGCCACCAGTGACTACACTAGCGGGATCACGTTCTTC
-	TRBV29-1	-	TRBJ2-7	CSVASGVGYEQYF	TGCAGCGTTGCATCAGGGGTGGGCTACGAGCAGTACTTC
-	TRBV7-9	-	TRBJ1-1	CASSFPARPTKNTEAFF	TGTGCCAGCAGCTTTCCCGCCAGGCCTACCAAGAACACTGAAGCTTTCTTT
TRBD2	TRBV27	-	TRBJ2-7	CASSSTSGESYEQYF	TGTGCCAGCAGTTCGACTAGCGGGGAGTCCTACGAGCAGTACTTC
TRBD1	TRBV4-3	-	TRBJ1-2	CASSQNHGQGAGYTF	TGCGCCAGCAGCCAAAACCATGGACAGGGGGCTGGCTACACCTTC
-	TRBV4-2	-	TRBJ1-1	CASSQGGSNTEAFF	TGTGCCAGCAGCCAAGGCGGGTCGAACACTGAAGCTTTCTTT
TRBD1	TRBV7-9	-	TRBJ1-1	CASSLQGALTEAFF	TGTGCCAGCAGCCTCCAGGGGGCGCTTACTGAAGCTTTCTTT
TRBD1	TRBV3-1/TRBV3-2	-	TRBJ2-7	CASSPGQGYEQYF	TGTGCCAGCAGTCCCGGACAGGGCTACGAGCAGTACTTC
-	TRBV30	-	TRBJ2-2	CAWRVKPTRRKTGELFF	TGTGCCTGGAGGGTTAAACCGACTAGAAGAAAAACCGGGGAGCTGTTTTTT
-	TRBV24-1	-	TRBJ1-2	CATSDFSYGYTF	TGTGCCACCAGTGATTTCAGTTATGGCTACACCTTC
-	TRBV27	-	TRBJ1-5	CASRSLGNQPQHF	TGTGCCAGCCGGAGCCTGGGCAATCAGCCCCAGCATTTT